These 5 T cell receptor beta chains share one sample of origin, sequenced in a study of blood T cell repertoires in COVID-19. Only in-frame clones appear in the TCRdb table, and some are missing; sequencing was by immunoSEQ multiplex PCR. The sample shows 86,000 or so clones, roughly three quarters of them seen only once. Sequences were obtained from peripheral blood. These receptor sequences come from a man between 70 and 80 years old with acute or convalescent COVID-19.

V and J are TRBV10-2 and TRBJ2-7; 8 bases are a match to TRBD1. The CDR3 has 15 residues. V lost 6 bases to trimming and J lost 0 bases; unmatched junction nucleotides: 7. Germline loops: CDR1 WSHSY, CDR2 SAAADI. This CDR3 reads CASREGQASSYEQYF. The CDR3 coding sequence is TGCGCCAGCAGGGAGGGACAGGCCTCCTCCTACGAGCAGTACTTC.

V gene TRBV21-1 combines with J gene TRBJ1-6. TRBV21-1 is listed as a pseudogene. The CDR3 runs to 13 residues. The chain's CDR3 is CASRVSGNSPLHF. CDR3 DNA sequence: TGTGCCAGCAGGGTATCCGGGAATTCACCCCTCCACTTT.

V and J are TRBV6-5 and TRBJ1-5; 7 bases match TRBD1. The V gene end was trimmed by 6 bases and the J gene end by 8 bases; junction bases not matched to a gene: 10. Germline-derived CDR1 and CDR2 are MNHEY and SVGAGI. The CDR3 length is 14 residues. The CDR3 reads CASRSQGTNEPQHF. CDR3 DNA: TGTGCCAGCAGGTCACAGGGGACGAACGAGCCCCAGCATTTT.

The chain joins TRBV6-5 to TRBJ1-1; 9 bases are a match to TRBD1. The CDR3 is 16 amino acids. Germline V gives CDR1 MNHEY, CDR2 SVGAGI. J gave up 0 bases and V 2 bases, and 4 bases lay outside the gene matches. For the CDR3, the DNA is TGTGCCAGCAGTTACGGGACAGGGATAATGAACACTGAAGCTTTCTTT. As protein: CASSYGTGIMNTEAFF.

This clone was seen at least ten times. The chain is built from TRBV6-4 and TRBJ1-5; 7 nucleotides line up with TRBD1. Trimming took 0 bases from V and 0 from J; bases not matched to a gene: 2. The germline V gene encodes CDR1 MRHNA and CDR2 SNTAGT. This CDR3 region has 16 residues. The DNA of the CDR3 is TGTGCCAGCAGTGACTCCGGGACAGTTAGCAATCAGCCCCAGCATTTT. Its protein product is CASSDSGTVSNQPQHF.